This entry features one T cell receptor beta chain sequence. Its matching antigen is unknown. The sample originates from a study of regulatory T cells in long-lasting Graves disease. General observations from the study: What was studied was peripheral blood only, and not thyroid tissue.

Time point meaning: newly diagnosed GD, antithyroid drugs for less than 3 months. PBMC RNA was the source of the TCR library. V was clipped by 6 bases and J by 3 bases, with 11 bases between them. Germline V gene sequence: CDR1 LGHNA, CDR2 YNFKEQ. The CDR3 has 13 amino acids. Relying on iRepertoire HTBI primers and Arm-PCR of CDR3 regions, the team built TCR beta libraries. MiXCR, applied by TCRdb to the multiplex PCR reads, yields one record per CDR3 protein. This table holds around 320,000 distinct CDR3 sequences, approximately 15% found once. Separately, the same data were catalogued under a study of T cells in Graves' hyperthyroidism and ophthalmopathy. That study reports: The study defined stable Graves' hyperthyroidism as no ophthalmopathy progression within 18 months. The HTBI primer set drove a first-round RT-PCR of the TCR CDR3. Clonotypes that were expanded in thyroid above 0.001 mostly appeared in blood too.

The clonotype comes from a man aged 35-49 years with Graves disease. The sample was peripheral blood mononuclear cells (PBMCs), taken at new diagnosis, from a patient treated with antithyroid drugs. V is TRBV4-2 and J is TRBJ1-2, with D hard to call. CDR3 in DNA: TGTGCCAGCAGTTTTCCGGGGTACTATGGCTACACCTTC. Protein sequence: CASSFPGYYGYTF.